Below are 11 T cell receptor beta chains sequenced from a single sample in a study of OX40 agonist ivuxolimab in advanced cancers. TCRdb keeps only in-frame clones here, not all; method: immunoSEQ multiplex PCR. The top ten clones hold 5% to 7.5% of a sample with approximately 60,000 clones, 77% of them seen once. The input for sequencing was CD4+ or CD8+ T cells sorted from blood, taken in a trial of the OX40 agonist ivuxolimab. The source is an adult with an advanced solid tumor such as melanoma, head and neck, liver or kidney cancer.

The chain joins TRBV5-6 to TRBJ2-2; 7 bases align to TRBD1. J gave up 4 bases and V 0 bases, and 3 bases lay outside the gene matches. The germline gives CDR1 SGHDT, CDR2 YYEEEE. This CDR3 is built from 15 residues. Here the CDR3 DNA reads TGTGCCAGCAGCTTGGTGGACAGGAGCACCGGGGAGCTGTTTTTT. It specifies CASSLVDRSTGELFF.

The table lists this clone with many counts. The genes are TRBV10-2 and TRBJ2-7, with 7 bases matching TRBD1. This CDR3 contains 13 residues. Per the germline V gene, CDR1 is WSHSY and CDR2 is SAAADI. Trimming cost V 7 bases and J 4 bases; bases outside gene matches: 7. As DNA, the CDR3 is TGCGCCAGCATGTCGGCACAGGGGTACGAGCAGTACTTC. Translation: CASMSAQGYEQYF.

The chain recombines TRBV9 with TRBJ1-2; 9 nucleotides agree with TRBD1. This CDR3 spans 15 amino acids. Trimming cost V 4 bases and J 8 bases; bases outside gene matches: 12. Germline V gene sequence: CDR1 SGDLS, CDR2 YYNGEE. The CDR3 spells CASSPPSGTGKGYTF. In DNA, the CDR3 is TGTGCCAGCAGCCCACCCTCCGGGACAGGGAAGGGCTACACCTTC.

The genes are TRBV10-3 and TRBJ1-1; D ambiguous. CDR1 and CDR2 (germline): ENHRY, SYGVKD. With 0 bases removed from V and 6 bases from J, the gap between germline ends came to 5 bases. CDR3 length: 12 residues. The CDR3 DNA reads as TGTGCCATCAGTGAGTCGGCCTCTGAAGCTTTCTTT. Translating it yields CAISESASEAFF.

The genes are TRBV18 and TRBJ2-1, with D maybe TRBD2 (5 bases). Trimming cost V 3 bases and J 0 bases, with 15 bases left between them. CDR1 is KGHSH and CDR2 is LQKENI in the germline V gene. The CDR3 totals 17 residues. The CDR3 DNA follows: TGTGCCAGCTCACCTCTCTCGGGATCAAGCTCCTACAATGAGCAGTTCTTC. It is translated as CASSPLSGSSSYNEQFF. Filled out from reference TRBV18 and TRBJ2-1, the complete variable domain reads NAGVMQNPRHLVRRRGQEARLRCSPMKGHSHVYWYRQLPEEGLKFMVYLQKENIIDESGMPKERFSAEFPKEGPSILRIQQVVRGDSAAYFCASSPLSGSSSYNEQFFGPGTRLTVL.

Comment on this clone: At one of its ends the junction is not consistent with the germline gene, which may arise from a read error. CDR3 bases: TGCGCCAGCAGCCAAGAGGTGTCACAGCACTATGGCTACACCTTC. It specifies CASSQEVSQHYGYTF. J is TRBJ1-2 and V is TRBV7-3; D is undetermined. Germline V lookup: CDR1 SGHTA, CDR2 FQGTGA. The CDR3 runs 15 residues.

The chain uses TRBV7-3 and TRBJ2-2; 7 nucleotides align to TRBD2. The germline gives CDR1 SGHTA, CDR2 FQGTGA. Trimming removed 6 bases from V and 5 bases from J; junction bases left unmatched: 9. The CDR3 covers 15 residues. The CDR3 sequence is CASSRSRRGTGELFF. The CDR3 DNA follows: TGTGCCAGCAGTAGGAGTCGGCGGGGGACCGGGGAGCTGTTTTTT. The full variable domain, completed using reference TRBV7-3 and TRBJ2-2, is GAGVSQTPSNKVTEKGKYVELRCDPISGHTALYWYRQSLGQGPEFLIYFQGTGAADDSGLPNDRFFAVRPEGSVSTLKIQRTERGDSAVYLCASSRSRRGTGELFFGEGSRLTVL.

In its sample, this clone was seen once. V is TRBV7-2 and J is TRBJ2-2; 11 bases match TRBD1. V shed 6 bases and J 0 bases; nucleotides not matched to a gene: 0. Germline lookup yields CDR1 SGHTA and CDR2 FQGNSA. The CDR3 has 15 residues. In nucleotides, the CDR3 is TGTGCCAGCAGGGGACAGGGGGCGAACACCGGGGAGCTGTTTTTT. Translated, it gives CASRGQGANTGELFF.

The rearrangement joins TRBV4-3 to TRBJ2-5, with D unclear. The end of the DNA fits TRBJ2-7 better, so the J call may be wrong. The CDR3 sequence is 15 residues long. Germline-derived CDR1 and CDR2 are LGHNA and YSLEER. The CDR3 nucleotides read TGCGCCAGCAGCCAAGGACTGGACGGCTCCTACGAGCAGTACTTC. Protein product: CASSQGLDGSYEQYF.

The chain combines TRBV18 with TRBJ1-1, with a tentative D call TRBD1 (5 bases). The CDR3 is 16 residues long. V was pared by 0 bases and J by 4 bases, with 15 bases between. The germline gives CDR1 KGHSH, CDR2 LQKENI. The CDR3 DNA is TGTGCCAGCTCACCACCAGCAGGGCGAGGGGCCACTGAAGCTTTCTTT. This encodes CASSPPAGRGATEAFF. The full variable domain, in which reference TRBV18 and TRBJ1-1 provide the parts outside the CDR3, is NAGVMQNPRHLVRRRGQEARLRCSPMKGHSHVYWYRQLPEEGLKFMVYLQKENIIDESGMPKERFSAEFPKEGPSILRIQQVVRGDSAAYFCASSPPAGRGATEAFFGQGTRLTVV.

V and J are TRBV5-6 and TRBJ2-7; 8 nucleotides line up with TRBD1. In germline, CDR1 is SGHDT, CDR2 YYEEEE. V was clipped by 3 bases and J by 6 bases; unmatched bases: 8. CDR3 size: 14 residues. This chain's CDR3 is CASSSTGQGREQYF. The DNA of the CDR3 is TGTGCCAGCAGCTCAACCGGACAGGGACGCGAGCAGTACTTC.